The sequence of this T cell receptor beta chain was determined in a study of T-cell reconstitution after alpha-beta-depleted transplantation in children. Unique molecular identifiers were used in preparing the TCRbeta library. TCRdb processed the PCR reads anew with MiXCR; each CDR3 protein has one entry. Among 65,000 to 90,000 distinct CDR3 sequences listed, about 11% were seen once. This CDR3 is 15 amino acids long. Germline assignment: CDR1 MNHEY and CDR2 SMNVEV (reference sequence). Trimming took 5 bases from V and 4 from J; bases not matched to a gene: 10. The sequence came from a boy younger than 18 with acute myeloid leukemia, due to receive a stem cell transplant. This rearrangement joins TRBV27 to TRBJ2-7; 8 bases agree with TRBD2. This sample comprised PBMCs, obtained before TCRalphabeta/CD19-depleted stem cell transplant. Here the CDR3 reads CASSPETSGVYEQYF. The CDR3 nucleotides are TGTGCCAGCAGTCCAGAAACTAGCGGAGTTTACGAGCAGTACTTC.